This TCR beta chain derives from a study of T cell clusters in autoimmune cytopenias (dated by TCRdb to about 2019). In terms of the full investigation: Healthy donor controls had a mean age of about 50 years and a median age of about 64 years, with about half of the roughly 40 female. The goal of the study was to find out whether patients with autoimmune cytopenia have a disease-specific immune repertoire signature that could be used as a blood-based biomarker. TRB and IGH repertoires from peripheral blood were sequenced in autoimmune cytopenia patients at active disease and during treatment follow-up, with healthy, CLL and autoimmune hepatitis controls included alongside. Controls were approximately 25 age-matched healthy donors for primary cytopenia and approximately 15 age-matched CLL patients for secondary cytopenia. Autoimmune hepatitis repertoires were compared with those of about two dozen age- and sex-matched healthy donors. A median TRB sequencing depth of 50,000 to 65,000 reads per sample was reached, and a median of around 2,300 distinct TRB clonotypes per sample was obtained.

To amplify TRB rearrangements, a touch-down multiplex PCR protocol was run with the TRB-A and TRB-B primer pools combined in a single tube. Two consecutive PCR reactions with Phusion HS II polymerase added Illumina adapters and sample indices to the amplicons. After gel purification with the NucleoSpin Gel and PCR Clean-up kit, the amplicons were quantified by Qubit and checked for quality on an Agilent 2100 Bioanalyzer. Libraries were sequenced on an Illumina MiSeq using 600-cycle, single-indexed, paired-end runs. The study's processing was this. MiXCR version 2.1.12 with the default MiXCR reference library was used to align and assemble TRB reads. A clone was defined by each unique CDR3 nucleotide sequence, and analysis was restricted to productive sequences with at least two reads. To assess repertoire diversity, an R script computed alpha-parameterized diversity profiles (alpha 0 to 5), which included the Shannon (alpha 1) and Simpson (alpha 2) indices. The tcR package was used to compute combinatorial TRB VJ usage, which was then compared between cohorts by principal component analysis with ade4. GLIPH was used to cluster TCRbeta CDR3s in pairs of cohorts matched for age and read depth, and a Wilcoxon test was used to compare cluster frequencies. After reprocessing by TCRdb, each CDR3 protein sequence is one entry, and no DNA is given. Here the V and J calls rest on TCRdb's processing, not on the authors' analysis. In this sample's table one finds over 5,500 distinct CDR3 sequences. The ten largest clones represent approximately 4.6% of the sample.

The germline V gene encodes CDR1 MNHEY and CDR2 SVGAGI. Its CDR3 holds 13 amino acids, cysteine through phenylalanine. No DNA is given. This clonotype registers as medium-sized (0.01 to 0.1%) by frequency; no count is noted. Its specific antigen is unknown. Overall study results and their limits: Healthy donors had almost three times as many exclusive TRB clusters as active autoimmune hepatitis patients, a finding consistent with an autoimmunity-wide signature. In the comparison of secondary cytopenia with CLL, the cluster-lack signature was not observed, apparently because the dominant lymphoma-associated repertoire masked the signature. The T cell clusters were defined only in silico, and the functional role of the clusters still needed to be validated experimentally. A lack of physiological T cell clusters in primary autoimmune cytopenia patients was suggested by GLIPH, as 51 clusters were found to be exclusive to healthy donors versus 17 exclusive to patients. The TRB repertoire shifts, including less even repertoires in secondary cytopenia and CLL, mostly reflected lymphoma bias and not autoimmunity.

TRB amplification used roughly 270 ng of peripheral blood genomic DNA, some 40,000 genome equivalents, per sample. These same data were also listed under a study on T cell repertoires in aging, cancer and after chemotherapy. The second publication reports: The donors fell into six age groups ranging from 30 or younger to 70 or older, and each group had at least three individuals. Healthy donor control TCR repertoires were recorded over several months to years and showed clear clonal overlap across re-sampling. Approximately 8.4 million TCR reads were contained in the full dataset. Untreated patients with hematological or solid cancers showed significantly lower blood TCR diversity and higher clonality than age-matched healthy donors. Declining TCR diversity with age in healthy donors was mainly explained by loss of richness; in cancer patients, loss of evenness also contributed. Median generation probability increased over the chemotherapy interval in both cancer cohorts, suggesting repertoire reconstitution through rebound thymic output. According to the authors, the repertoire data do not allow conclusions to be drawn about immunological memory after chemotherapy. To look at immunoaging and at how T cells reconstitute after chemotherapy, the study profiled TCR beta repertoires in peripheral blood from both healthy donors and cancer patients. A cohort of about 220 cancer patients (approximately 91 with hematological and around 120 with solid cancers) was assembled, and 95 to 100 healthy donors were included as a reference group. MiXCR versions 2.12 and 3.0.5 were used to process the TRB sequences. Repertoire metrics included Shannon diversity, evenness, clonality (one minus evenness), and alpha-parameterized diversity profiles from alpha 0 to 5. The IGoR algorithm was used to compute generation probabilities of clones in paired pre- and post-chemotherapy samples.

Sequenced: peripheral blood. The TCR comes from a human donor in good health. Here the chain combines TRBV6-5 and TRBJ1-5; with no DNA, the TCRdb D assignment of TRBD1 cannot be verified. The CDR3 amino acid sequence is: CASSRGANQPQHF.